This T cell receptor beta chain was sequenced during a study of identical twins. This clonotype was seen more than once but under ten times. Its matching antigen is unknown. TCRdb redid the calling of the 5' RACE reads with MiXCR, one entry per CDR3 protein. Here the sample spans more than 1.5 million distinct CDR3 sequences, about 32% being singletons. Study-wide findings and caveats: The same donors were not followed; conclusions instead depended on cross-sectional statistical analysis.

The TCR sequence derives from a newborn girl in good health. The sequencing sample was made of cord blood.

The CDR3 loop is CATSRDTELGLEVVYTQYF. The CDR3 DNA reads TGTGCCACCAGCAGAGATACCGAACTTGGACTAGAGGTGGTGTATACGCAGTATTTT. The chain recombines TRBV15 with TRBJ2-3; 7 bases align to TRBD2. The V gene end was trimmed by 0 bases and the J gene end by 7 bases; junction bases not matched to a gene: 19. CDR3 length: 19 residues. Germline V gives CDR1 LNHNV, CDR2 YYDKDF (reference sequence).